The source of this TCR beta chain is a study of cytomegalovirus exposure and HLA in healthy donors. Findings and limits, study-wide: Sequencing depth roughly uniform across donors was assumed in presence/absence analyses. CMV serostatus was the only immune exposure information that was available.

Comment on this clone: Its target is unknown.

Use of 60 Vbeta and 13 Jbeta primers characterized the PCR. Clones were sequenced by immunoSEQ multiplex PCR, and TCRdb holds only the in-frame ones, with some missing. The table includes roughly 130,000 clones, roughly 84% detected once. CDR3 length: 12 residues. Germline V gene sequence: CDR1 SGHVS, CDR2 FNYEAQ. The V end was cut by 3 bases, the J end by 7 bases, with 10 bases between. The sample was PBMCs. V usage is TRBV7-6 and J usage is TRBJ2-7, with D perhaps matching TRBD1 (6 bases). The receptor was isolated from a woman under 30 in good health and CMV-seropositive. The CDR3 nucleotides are TGTGCCAGCAGCTTGGACAGTGGGGAGCAGTACTTC. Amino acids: CASSLDSGEQYF.